Listed below are T cell receptor beta chains from one sample, sequenced in a study of molecular identifiers for immune sequencing clone quantification. TCRdb fed the PCR reads into MiXCR, producing one record per CDR3 protein. The table lists about 32,000 distinct CDR3 sequences, about 18% of them singletons. What was sequenced was naive CD8+ T cells from blood, with Jurkat cell RNA spiked in. Receptor source: a human donor in good health. Some libraries in this study had Jurkat cell RNA spiked in. The CDR3 runs from the conserved cysteine through the conserved F or W. Fields, in order: J gene, CDR3 length, V gene, CDR3 protein.

j_gene: TRBJ2-7; len: 16; v_gene: TRBV5-6; CDR3aa: CASSLSGKVYSYEQYF
j_gene: TRBJ2-7; len: 14; v_gene: TRBV7-9; CDR3aa: CASSPGLGLDEQYF
j_gene: TRBJ2-7; len: 16; v_gene: TRBV12-3/TRBV12-4; CDR3aa: CASSAPGLARGHEQYF
j_gene: TRBJ2-1; len: 12; v_gene: TRBV5-6; CDR3aa: CASEGPRHEQFF
j_gene: TRBJ1-5; len: 15; v_gene: TRBV7-2; CDR3aa: CASSLGSGTIQPQHF
j_gene: TRBJ2-1; len: 17; v_gene: TRBV29-1; CDR3aa: CSVDSTGTSGAYNEQFF
j_gene: TRBJ2-3; len: 17; v_gene: TRBV4-3; CDR3aa: CASSQWGGTASTDTQYF
j_gene: TRBJ1-5; len: 14; v_gene: TRBV2; CDR3aa: CASRGQGLNQPQHF
j_gene: TRBJ2-1; len: 18; v_gene: TRBV5-1; CDR3aa: CASSPDLDWLAGSYEQFF
j_gene: TRBJ1-3; len: 16; v_gene: TRBV2; CDR3aa: CASSDSPGVSGNTIYF